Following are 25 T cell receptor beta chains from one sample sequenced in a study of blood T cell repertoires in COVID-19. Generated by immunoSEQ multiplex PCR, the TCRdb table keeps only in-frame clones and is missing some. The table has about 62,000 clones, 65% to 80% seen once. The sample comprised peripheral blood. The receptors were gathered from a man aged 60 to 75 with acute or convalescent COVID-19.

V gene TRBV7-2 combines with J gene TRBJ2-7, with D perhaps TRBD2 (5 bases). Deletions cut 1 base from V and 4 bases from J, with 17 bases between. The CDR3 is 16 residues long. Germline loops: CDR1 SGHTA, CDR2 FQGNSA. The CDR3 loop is CASSLGGSRAGYEQYF. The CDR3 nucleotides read TGTGCCAGCAGCTTAGGAGGGTCAAGGGCTGGATACGAGCAGTACTTC. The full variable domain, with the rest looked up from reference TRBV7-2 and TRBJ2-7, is GAGVSQSPSNKVTEKGKDVELRCDPISGHTALYWYRQSLGQGLEFLIYFQGNSAPDKSGLPSDRFSAERTGGSVSTLTIQRTQQEDSAVYLCASSLGGSRAGYEQYFGPGTRLTVT.

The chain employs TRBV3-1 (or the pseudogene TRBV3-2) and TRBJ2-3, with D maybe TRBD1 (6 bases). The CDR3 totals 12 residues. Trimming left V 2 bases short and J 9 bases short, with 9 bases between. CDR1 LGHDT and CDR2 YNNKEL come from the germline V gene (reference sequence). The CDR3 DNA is TGTGCCAGCAGCCAACGCCAGGGGACGCAGTATTTT. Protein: CASSQRQGTQYF.

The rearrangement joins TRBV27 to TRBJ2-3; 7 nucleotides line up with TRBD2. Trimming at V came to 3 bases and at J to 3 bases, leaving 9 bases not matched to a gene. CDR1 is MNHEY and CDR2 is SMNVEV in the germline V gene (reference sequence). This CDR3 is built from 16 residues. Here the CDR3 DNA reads TGTGCCAGCAGTTTGGAAAATTCGGGGGGAACAGATACGCAGTATTTT. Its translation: CASSLENSGGTDTQYF.

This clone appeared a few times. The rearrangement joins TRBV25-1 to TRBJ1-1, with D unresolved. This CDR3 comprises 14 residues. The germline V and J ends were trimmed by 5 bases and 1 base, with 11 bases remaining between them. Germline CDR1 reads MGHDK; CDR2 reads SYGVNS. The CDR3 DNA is TGTGCCAGCAGTACCCTTCAGTGGAACACTGAAGCTTTCTTT. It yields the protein CASSTLQWNTEAFF.

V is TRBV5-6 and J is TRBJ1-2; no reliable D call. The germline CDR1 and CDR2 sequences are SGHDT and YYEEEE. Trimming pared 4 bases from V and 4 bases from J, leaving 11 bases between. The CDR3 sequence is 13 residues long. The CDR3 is CASSRQRSYGYTF. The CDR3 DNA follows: TGTGCCAGCAGCCGTCAGCGATCCTATGGCTACACCTTC.

The CDR3: CASSLSWTGYNEQFF. CDR3 DNA sequence: TGTGCCAGCAGTTTATCTTGGACAGGGTACAATGAGCAGTTCTTC. This chain uses TRBV28 with TRBJ2-1; 8 bases line up with TRBD1. Germline lookup yields CDR1 MDHEN and CDR2 SYDVKM. V was pared by 1 base and J by 4 bases, with 3 bases of the junction left unmatched. This CDR3 has 15 amino acids.

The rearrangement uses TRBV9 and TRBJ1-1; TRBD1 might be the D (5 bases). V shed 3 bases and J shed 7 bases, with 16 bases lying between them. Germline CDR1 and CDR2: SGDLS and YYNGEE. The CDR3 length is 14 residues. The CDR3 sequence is CASSGGLGAGEAFF. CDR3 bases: TGTGCCAGCAGCGGGGGATTAGGGGCTGGTGAAGCTTTCTTT.

CDR3 coding DNA: TGTGCCAGCGGAACAGGGTTTTATGGCTACACCTTC. Translated: CASGTGFYGYTF. This chain uses TRBV11-2 with TRBJ1-2; a weak D match, TRBD1 (6 bases). The CDR3 runs 12 residues. V lost 8 bases to trimming and J lost 5 bases, with 12 bases between them. Germline V CDR1 and CDR2: SGHAT, FQNNGV.

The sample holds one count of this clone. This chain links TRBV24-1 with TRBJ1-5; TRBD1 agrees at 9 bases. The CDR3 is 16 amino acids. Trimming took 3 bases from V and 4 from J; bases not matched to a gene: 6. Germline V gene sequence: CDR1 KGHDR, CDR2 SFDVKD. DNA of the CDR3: TGTGCCACCAGTGATCCGGGACAGGGTTCTAATCAGCCCCAGCATTTT. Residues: CATSDPGQGSNQPQHF.

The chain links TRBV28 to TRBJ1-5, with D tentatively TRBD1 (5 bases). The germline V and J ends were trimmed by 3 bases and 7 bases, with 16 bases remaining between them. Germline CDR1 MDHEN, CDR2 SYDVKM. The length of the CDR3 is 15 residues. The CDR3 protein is CASSLLGQGRQPQHF. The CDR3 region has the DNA TGTGCCAGCAGTTTGCTTGGCCAGGGCCGCCAGCCCCAGCATTTT.

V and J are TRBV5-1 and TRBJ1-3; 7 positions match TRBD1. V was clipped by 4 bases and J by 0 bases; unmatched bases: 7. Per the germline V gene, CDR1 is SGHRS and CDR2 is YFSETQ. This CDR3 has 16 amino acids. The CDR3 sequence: CASSDGGTDSGNTIYF. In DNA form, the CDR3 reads TGCGCCAGCAGCGACGGAGGGACAGACTCTGGAAACACCATATATTTT.

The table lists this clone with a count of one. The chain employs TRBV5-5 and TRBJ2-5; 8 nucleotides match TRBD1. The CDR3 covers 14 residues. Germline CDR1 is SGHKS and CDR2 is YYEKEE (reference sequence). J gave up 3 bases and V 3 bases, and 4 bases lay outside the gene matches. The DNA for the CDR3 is TGTGCCAGCAGCTGGGCAGGGGGCGAAGAGACCCAGTACTTC. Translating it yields CASSWAGGEETQYF.

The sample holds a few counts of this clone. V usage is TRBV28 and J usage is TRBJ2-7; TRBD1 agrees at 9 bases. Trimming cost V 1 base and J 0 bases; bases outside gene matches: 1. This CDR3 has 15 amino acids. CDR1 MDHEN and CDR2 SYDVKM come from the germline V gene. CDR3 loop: CASSLLGQGSYEQYF. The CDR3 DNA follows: TGTGCCAGCAGTTTATTGGGACAGGGCTCCTACGAGCAGTACTTC.

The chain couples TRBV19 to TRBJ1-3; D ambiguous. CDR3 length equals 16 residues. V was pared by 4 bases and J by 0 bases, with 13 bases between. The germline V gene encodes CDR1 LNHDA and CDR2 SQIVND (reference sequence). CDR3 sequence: CASSTPTDFSGNTIYF. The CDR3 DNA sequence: TGTGCCAGTAGTACCCCGACCGACTTCTCTGGAAACACCATATATTTT.

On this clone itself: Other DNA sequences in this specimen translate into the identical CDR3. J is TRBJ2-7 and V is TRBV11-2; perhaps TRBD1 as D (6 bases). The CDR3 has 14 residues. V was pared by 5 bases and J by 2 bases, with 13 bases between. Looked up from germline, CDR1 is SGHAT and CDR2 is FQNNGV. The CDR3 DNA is TGTGCCAGCAGCCTCGGGGCAGGGGCCTACGAGCAGTACTTC. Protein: CASSLGAGAYEQYF.

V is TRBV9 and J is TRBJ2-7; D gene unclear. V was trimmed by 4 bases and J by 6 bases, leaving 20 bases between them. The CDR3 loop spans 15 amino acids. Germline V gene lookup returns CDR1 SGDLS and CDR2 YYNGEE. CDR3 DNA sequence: TGTGCCAGCAGCACTGACCCCCGCGACTCTTCCGAGCAGTACTTC. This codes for CASSTDPRDSSEQYF.

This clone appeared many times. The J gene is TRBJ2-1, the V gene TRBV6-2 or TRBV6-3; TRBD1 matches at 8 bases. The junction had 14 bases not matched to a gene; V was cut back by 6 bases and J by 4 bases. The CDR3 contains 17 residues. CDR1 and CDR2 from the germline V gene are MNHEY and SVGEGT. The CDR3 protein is CASSQTGQEPGYNEQFF. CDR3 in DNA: TGTGCCAGCAGCCAAACGGGACAGGAACCTGGGTACAATGAGCAGTTCTTC.

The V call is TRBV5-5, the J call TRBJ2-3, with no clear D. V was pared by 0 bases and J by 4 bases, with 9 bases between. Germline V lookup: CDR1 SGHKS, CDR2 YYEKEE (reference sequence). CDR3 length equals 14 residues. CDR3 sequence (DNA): TGTGCCAGCAGCTTGGATTTAGCCCCAGATACGCAGTATTTT. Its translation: CASSLDLAPDTQYF.

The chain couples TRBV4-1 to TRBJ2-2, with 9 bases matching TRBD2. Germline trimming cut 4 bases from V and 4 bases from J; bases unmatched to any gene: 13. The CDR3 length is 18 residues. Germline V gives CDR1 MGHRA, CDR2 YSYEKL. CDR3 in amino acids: CASSLRQGGGRATGELFF. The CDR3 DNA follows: TGCGCCAGCAGCCTAAGGCAGGGTGGCGGGAGGGCCACCGGGGAGCTGTTTTTT.

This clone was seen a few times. The CDR3: CASSPIEASNEQFF. The CDR3 DNA reads as TGTGCCAGCTCACCAATCGAGGCGAGCAATGAGCAGTTCTTC. V gene TRBV18 combines with J gene TRBJ2-1, with no clear D. Between the trimmed V and J ends, which lost 2 bases and 6 bases, there was a span of 11 bases. The CDR3 consists of 14 residues. The germline V gene encodes CDR1 KGHSH and CDR2 LQKENI.

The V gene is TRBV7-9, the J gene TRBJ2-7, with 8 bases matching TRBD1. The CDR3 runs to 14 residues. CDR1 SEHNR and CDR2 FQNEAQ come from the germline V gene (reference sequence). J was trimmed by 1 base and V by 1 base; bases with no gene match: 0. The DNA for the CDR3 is TGTGCCAGCAGCTTAGGGACAGGGTCCTACGAGCAGTACTTC. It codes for CASSLGTGSYEQYF.

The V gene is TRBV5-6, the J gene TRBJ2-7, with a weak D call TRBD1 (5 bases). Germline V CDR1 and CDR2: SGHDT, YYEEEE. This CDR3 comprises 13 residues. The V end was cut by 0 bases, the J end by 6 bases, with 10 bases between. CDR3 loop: CASSLDEGVEQYF. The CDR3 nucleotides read TGTGCCAGCAGCTTGGACGAAGGGGTCGAGCAGTACTTC.

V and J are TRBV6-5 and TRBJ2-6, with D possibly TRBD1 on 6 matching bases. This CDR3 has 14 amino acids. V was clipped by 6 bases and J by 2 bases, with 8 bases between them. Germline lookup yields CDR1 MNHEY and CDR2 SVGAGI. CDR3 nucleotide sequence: TGTGCCAGCAGACAGGGCGCTGGGGCCAACGTCCTGACTTTC. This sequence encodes CASRQGAGANVLTF.

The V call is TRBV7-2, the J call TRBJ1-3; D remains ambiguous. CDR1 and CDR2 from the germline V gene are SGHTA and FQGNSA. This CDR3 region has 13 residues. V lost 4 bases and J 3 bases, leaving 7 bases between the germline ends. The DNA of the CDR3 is TGTGCCAGCAGCTCATCAGGTGGAAACACCATATATTTT. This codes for CASSSSGGNTIYF.

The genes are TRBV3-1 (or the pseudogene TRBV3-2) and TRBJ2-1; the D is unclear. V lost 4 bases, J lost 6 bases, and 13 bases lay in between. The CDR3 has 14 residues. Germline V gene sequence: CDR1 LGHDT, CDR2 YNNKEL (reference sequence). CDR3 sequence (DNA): TGTGCCAGCAGCCGAGAGTCCCACGGCAATGAGCAGTTCTTC. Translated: CASSRESHGNEQFF.